This TCR beta chain was sequenced during a study of T cell responses to AZD1222 COVID-19 vaccine. General study findings and limits: The study sampled repertoires only after the peak T cell response. As reported, nearly half of all spike-specific TCRs target variant regions that are unmutated. AZD1222 recipients seropositive at baseline numbered only 5 to 7. Donors were largely white British and mainly female; clonal diversity was possibly underestimated.

As for this clone: Its antigen is not identified.

This CDR3 is 15 amino acids long. CDR1 is SGHRS, CDR2 YFSETQ, per germline. The V and J ends lost 4 bases and 6 bases respectively, with 16 bases between them. Clones were read by immunoSEQ multiplex PCR, and TCRdb kept only the in-frame ones, dropping some. The table has about 190,000 clones, 87% seen once. The sample here was peripheral blood, taken on day 0 of MenACWY control vaccination. The gene calls are TRBV5-1 and TRBJ2-2; the D call may be TRBD1 or TRBD2 (5 bases each). The sequence was collected from an adult in good health. In DNA form, the CDR3 reads TGCGCCAGCAGCGTGACCGGGACCTACGCCGGGGAGCTGTTTTTT. Protein product: CASSVTGTYAGELFF.